The clone carrying this T cell receptor (beta chain) appeared a few times. Its target is not known. The CDR3 end is not reached by the read, which stops 3 residues before it; the germline J gene fills it in. The source of the sample is a study of T cell clonality in common variable immunodeficiency. Regarding the study as a whole: Fewer TCRbeta clones were shared among CVID subjects than controls. Reportedly, TCR beta sequences from common variable immunodeficiency showed fewer deletions and N-nucleotide insertions. What drives increased CVID clonality needs T cell subpopulation sequencing.

Reduced serum IgG, IgA and/or IgM plus specific antibody deficiency defined CVID. The CVID group had more than 12 females and about 29 males, mean age roughly 40. The CDR3 is 13 residues long. Trimming cost V 2 bases and J 5 bases, with 9 bases left between them. Germline CDR1 is MRHNA and CDR2 is SNTAGT. Data came from immunoSEQ multiplex PCR; TCRdb stores just in-frame clones and leaves some out. Found here are approximately 14,000 clones, no singletons; the ten largest cover 12%. Sequencing used peripheral blood mononuclear cells. V gene TRBV6-4 combines with J gene TRBJ1-1; D is perhaps TRBD1 (5 bases). The receptor's source is a human donor with common variable immunodeficiency. This CDR3 is CASSDQRGTEAFF. Incomplete CDR3 DNA: TGTGCCAGCAGTGACCAACGGGGGACTGAA.